A selection of T cell receptor beta chains follows, all from one sample in a study of radiotherapy plus CTLA-4 blockade in lung cancer. The table came from immunoSEQ multiplex PCR; TCRdb's copy has only in-frame clones and leaves some out. The data show about 81,000 clones, 60% to 80% seen once. Sequencing used peripheral blood, obtained from a patient treated with radiotherapy plus ipilimumab. The receptors originated from a human donor with non-small cell lung cancer that progressed on radiotherapy plus ipilimumab. CDR3s include the opening cysteine and the closing phenylalanine or tryptophan. The D gene is left open where the match is weak. A row's size may be missing; if present it is once, few, many or a size class.

few	TRBV28	TRBJ2-7	TRBD2	TGTGCCAGCAGCCGACTAGCGGGAGAGGGAGAGCAGTACTTC	CASSRLAGEGEQYF
NA	TRBV28	TRBJ1-5	TRBD1	TGTGCCAGCAGTTTAAGGACAGGGAATCAGCCCCAGCATTTT	CASSLRTGNQPQHF
NA	TRBV30	TRBJ1-1	NA	TGTGCCTGGAGTGAGGGCCATCGCGGGCCTTTTAACACTGAAGCTTTCTTT	CAWSEGHRGPFNTEAFF
NA	TRBV5-8	TRBJ1-5	TRBD1	TGTGCCAGCAGCTCGACAGGGGGAAGGCAGCCCCAGCATTTT	CASSSTGGRQPQHF
few	TRBV7-3	TRBJ2-1	NA	TGTGCCAGCAGCGGGGGACTGCCAAATGAGCAGTTCTTC	CASSGGLPNEQFF
NA	TRBV6-5	TRBJ1-1	NA	TGTGCCAGCAGTTACTCGTCCGGGGGTAGGTCTGAAGCTTTCTTT	CASSYSSGGRSEAFF
once	TRBV19	TRBJ1-5	NA	TGTGCCAGTAGTATGGGGTGGGGGGACCGAAATCAGCCCCAGCATTTT	CASSMGWGDRNQPQHF
NA	TRBV25-1	TRBJ2-4	NA	TGTGCCAGCAGGGGTAACCTTCCATACATTCAGTACTTC	CASRGNLPYIQYF
once	TRBV7-6	TRBJ1-3	NA	TGTGCCAGCGCCGAGGCCTCCTCTGGAAACACCATATATTTT	CASAEASSGNTIYF
NA	TRBV4-3	TRBJ2-5	TRBD1	TGCGCCAGCAGCCAAGATCTCGGCCCGACAGGGAAGGGAGAGACCCAGTACTTC	CASSQDLGPTGKGETQYF
few	TRBV18	TRBJ1-1	TRBD1	TGTGCCAGCTCACCGACAGGGGGCTTTCCCCCCGCGGACACTGAAGCTTTCTTT	CASSPTGGFPPADTEAFF
NA	TRBV6-5	TRBJ1-1	TRBD1	TGTGCCAGCAGTGGGGGACAGGGTAACACTGAAGCTTTCTTT	CASSGGQGNTEAFF
NA	TRBV11-2	TRBJ2-2	NA	TGTGCCAGCCAAGATGGGCGGATGAACACCGGGGAGCTGTTTTTT	CASQDGRMNTGELFF
once	TRBV5-6	TRBJ2-5	NA	TGTGCCAGCAGCTTAGGGGCCCTACAAGAGACCCAGTACTTC	CASSLGALQETQYF
once	TRBV9	TRBJ2-3	TRBD2	TGTGCCAGCAGCGTAGACCCCAGCGGGAGGTGCACCGATACGCAGTATTTT	CASSVDPSGRCTDTQYF
few	TRBV2	TRBJ2-3	NA	TGTGCCAGCCTAGGCCCGACTCACACAGATACGCAGTATTTT	CASLGPTHTDTQYF
NA	TRBV7-8	TRBJ2-1	NA	TGTGCCAGCAGCTTACAGGGGGGCGAGCAGTTCTTC	CASSLQGGEQFF
NA	TRBV28	TRBJ1-4	NA	TGTGCCAGCAGATCCGGACAAAGGAATGAAAAACTGTTTTTT	CASRSGQRNEKLFF
NA	TRBV5-1	TRBJ1-3	NA	TGCGCCAGCAGACAGGAGGCCTGGGACACCATATATTTT	CASRQEAWDTIYF
NA	TRBV28	TRBJ1-1	NA	TGTGCCAGCAGTTCGCCGGACTTAGTGAACACTGAAGCTTTCTTT	CASSSPDLVNTEAFF
few	TRBV5-1	TRBJ1-1	NA	TGCGCCAGCAGCTTGCTAGGGGGATACACTGAAGCTTTCTTT	CASSLLGGYTEAFF
NA	TRBV28	TRBJ1-2	TRBD1	TGTGCCAGCACACAGGGGCAGGGATCCTATGGCTACACCTTC	CASTQGQGSYGYTF
NA	TRBV29-1	TRBJ1-1	TRBD1	TGCAGCGTTGCTACCTCTACAGGGGGCGAGACTGAAGCTTTCTTT	CSVATSTGGETEAFF
once	TRBV28	TRBJ2-3	TRBD2	TGTGCCAGCAGTTCGACTAGCGGGAGGGCCTACCCAGATACGCAGTATTTT	CASSSTSGRAYPDTQYF
NA	TRBV29-1	TRBJ2-1	NA	TGCAGCGTGAGAGTGAGCTCCTACAATGAGCAGTTCTTC	CSVRVSSYNEQFF
NA	TRBV11-2	TRBJ1-1	NA	TGTGCCAGCAGCTTAGGCTGGGGGAACACTGAAGCTTTCTTT	CASSLGWGNTEAFF
NA	TRBV15	TRBJ1-5	TRBD1	TGTGCCACCAGCAGAGCTACGGGACAGGCTAGCAATCAGCCCCAGCATTTT	CATSRATGQASNQPQHF
NA	TRBV4-1	TRBJ1-5	NA	TGCGCCAGCAGCCAAGAAGGGACCCAGCGGGGTCAGCCCCAGCATTTT	CASSQEGTQRGQPQHF
NA	TRBV28	TRBJ2-1	NA	TGTGCCAGCAGCCTACAAGGCTGGAGCCAGTCCTACGGGGAGGATGAGCAGTTCTTC	CASSLQGWSQSYGEDEQFF
few	TRBV7-2	TRBJ2-1	TRBD1	TGTGCCAGCAGCTCCGGGACAGGGTCCTACAATGAGCAGTTCTTC	CASSSGTGSYNEQFF
NA	TRBV7-6	TRBJ1-1	NA	TGTGCCAGCAGCGTCATGAGTAACACTGAAGCTTTCTTT	CASSVMSNTEAFF
NA	TRBV5-1	TRBJ2-7	NA	TGCGCCAGCAGCCCGGGGGCCGGCTACGAGCAGTACTTC	CASSPGAGYEQYF
NA	TRBV18	TRBJ2-7	NA	TGTGCCAGCTCACCTTATCGACAGGCCGTCTACGAGCAGTACTTC	CASSPYRQAVYEQYF
NA	TRBV5-1	TRBJ1-2	TRBD1	TGCGCCAGCTCTCCCGGGACAGCCCACACTGGGGATGGCTACACCTTC	CASSPGTAHTGDGYTF
NA	TRBV19	TRBJ1-5	NA	TGTGCCAGTAGTCCCTGGGTCGGTAGCAATCAGCCCCAGCATTTT	CASSPWVGSNQPQHF
NA	TRBV28	TRBJ1-5	NA	TGTGCCAGCAGACCCGCATCACTGGGGCAGCCCCAGCATTTT	CASRPASLGQPQHF
NA	TRBV7-2	TRBJ2-1	NA	TGTGCCAGCAGCTTATATCAGCAGTTCTTC	CASSLYQQFF
NA	TRBV9	TRBJ2-2	TRBD2	TGTGCCAGCAGCGTAACTAGCGGATACACCGGGGAGCTGTTTTTT	CASSVTSGYTGELFF
NA	TRBV18	TRBJ2-1	TRBD2	TGTGCCAGCTCACCTCAAAGCGGGAGGGCCACCAATGAGCAGTTCTTC	CASSPQSGRATNEQFF
few	TRBV27	TRBJ1-2	TRBD1	TGTGCCAGCAGTTTCTTCCAGACAGGGGGAATCGGCTATGGCTACACCTTC	CASSFFQTGGIGYGYTF
NA	TRBV6-1	TRBJ2-7	NA	TGTGCAGGCAGGGGCACATACGAGCAGTACTTC	CAGRGTYEQYF
NA	TRBV2	TRBJ1-5	NA	TGTGCCAGCAGTGGACAGGCCAGCAATCAGCCCCAGCATTTT	CASSGQASNQPQHF
NA	TRBV19	TRBJ1-1	TRBD1	TGTGCCAGTAGGGTACAGGGGGTAACTGAAGCTTTCTTT	CASRVQGVTEAFF
medium-sized	TRBV7-2	TRBJ2-7	NA	TGTGCCAGCAGTTCCCAGCAGGGGTACTCCTACGAGCAGTACTTC	CASSSQQGYSYEQYF
many	TRBV27	TRBJ1-5	NA	TGTGCCAGCAGTTCAGGGACCCCGCAAGGTCAGCCCCAGCATTTT	CASSSGTPQGQPQHF
NA	TRBV4-2	TRBJ2-5	TRBD2	TGTGCCAGCAGCCAAGAGGCTAGCGGGATCCACGAGACCCAGTACTTC	CASSQEASGIHETQYF
NA	TRBV15	TRBJ1-1	NA	TGTGCCACCAGCATGCAAAGGGGGGGGAACACTGAAGCTTTCTTT	CATSMQRGGNTEAFF
few	TRBV28	TRBJ1-5	TRBD1	TGTGCCAGCAGTTTATCTCGGACAGGGGCCCGCAATCAGCCCCAGCATTTT	CASSLSRTGARNQPQHF
NA	TRBV6-5	TRBJ2-3	NA	TGTGCCAGCAGTTACTCAGTAGCGGTCCGTGATACGCAGTATTTT	CASSYSVAVRDTQYF
NA	TRBV6-6	TRBJ1-2	NA	TGTGCCAGCAGTTACAGGGGTTCAGGATCGGACTATGGCTACACCTTC	CASSYRGSGSDYGYTF
once	TRBV9	TRBJ2-2	NA	TGTGCCAGCAGCGTAGCCCCAACGGGCAGGGGCTTCACCGGGGAGCTGTTTTTT	CASSVAPTGRGFTGELFF
NA	TRBV10-1	TRBJ1-5	NA	TGCGCCAGCAGTGGTCTTACGCCTTTGCCGTTTCCGGCCCAGCATTTT	CASSGLTPLPFPAQHF
few	TRBV7-3	TRBJ2-3	NA	TGTGCCAGCAGCCGCCGGGCGAGCACAGATACGCAGTATTTT	CASSRRASTDTQYF
NA	TRBV14	TRBJ2-7	NA	TGTGCCAGCAGCCCCTCGAGGCGGGAGCAGTACTTC	CASSPSRREQYF
once	TRBV5-1	TRBJ1-5	TRBD1	TGCGCCAGCAGCACAGGGGTTGGCCAGCCCCAGCATTTT	CASSTGVGQPQHF